A selection of T cell receptor beta chains follows, all from one sample in a study of T cell repertoires in cytomegalovirus infection. TCRdb ran MiXCR on the reads and lists one entry per CDR3 protein. Among approximately 500,000 distinct CDR3 sequences listed, 15% to 20% were seen once. Sequencing was performed on CD8+ T cells from PBMCs. Receptor source: a human donor in good health (CMV status not recorded). Some clones in this sample may be carry-over from other donors' samples. Both conserved end residues are part of each CDR3. A D gene is named only where the DNA matches it firmly. Size tells how often a clone was seen (once, few, many) or the class of an expanded clone, and some rows leave it out.

clone size	CDR3 length	V gene	J gene	D gene	CDR3 DNA	CDR3 protein
NA	16	TRBV10-2	TRBJ2-5	NA	TGCGCCAGCAGTGGTGCTCCGGAGGGGCGGCAAGAGACCCAGTACTTC	CASSGAPEGRQETQYF
many	14	TRBV29-1	TRBJ1-1	NA	TGCAGCGTTGAAGATGGGAGAGCGAACACTGAAGCTTTCTTT	CSVEDGRANTEAFF
NA	15	TRBV6-5	TRBJ1-2	TRBD1	TGTGCCAGATCAACTCGGGACAGGGAGACCTATGGCTACACCTTC	CARSTRDRETYGYTF
NA	13	TRBV6-5	TRBJ1-1	NA	TGTGCCAGCAGGATTTCAGGGAACACTGAAGCTTTCTTT	CASRISGNTEAFF
NA	13	TRBV19	TRBJ1-5	TRBD1	TGTGCCAGTAGTATACAGGGGGCGCAGCCCCAGCATTTT	CASSIQGAQPQHF
many	15	TRBV15	TRBJ1-6	NA	TGTGCCACCAGCAGAGATAGGTCAGAGCTCTCACCCCTCCACTTT	CATSRDRSELSPLHF
many	15	TRBV7-9	TRBJ1-2	NA	TGTGCCAGCAGCTTAGGGGAAGGACCCCTCTATGGCTACACCTTC	CASSLGEGPLYGYTF
many	15	TRBV7-9	TRBJ1-1	NA	TGTGCCAGCAGCTTAGCGAGGGGTAGGCGGGGTGAAGCTTTCTTT	CASSLARGRRGEAFF
NA	11	TRBV11-2	TRBJ1-1	NA	TGTGCCACCGGTTGGGGAACTGAAGCTTTCTTT	CATGWGTEAFF
NA	18	TRBV7-9	TRBJ2-1	NA	TGTGCCAGCAGTTCCGGTGAGCCTCGGGACATATCCTACAATGAGCAGTTCTTC	CASSSGEPRDISYNEQFF
many	15	TRBV6-1	TRBJ2-1	NA	TGTGCCAGCACTATACAGGACCCTTCCTACAATGAGCAGTTCTTC	CASTIQDPSYNEQFF
few	14	TRBV2	TRBJ2-7	TRBD2	TGTGCCAGTATAGCGGGGTCCCCCTCGTACGAGCAGTACTTC	CASIAGSPSYEQYF
NA	14	TRBV11-2	TRBJ1-1	NA	TGTGCCAGCAGCTTACAGGCCCTTTTCACTGAAGCTTTCTTT	CASSLQALFTEAFF
many	15	TRBV7-8	TRBJ2-7	NA	TGTGCCAGCAGCTTATTGATGCTGGGTTCCTACGAGCAGTACTTC	CASSLLMLGSYEQYF
many	19	TRBV7-3	TRBJ2-3	TRBD1	TGTGCCAGCAGCCTCGGGACAGGGGGACACGGACCCACCACAGATACGCAGTATTTT	CASSLGTGGHGPTTDTQYF
many	16	TRBV12-3/TRBV12-4	TRBJ1-1	NA	TGTGCCAGCAGTTTAGAAGGCGGGAGGAGGGCCACTGAAGCTTTCTTT	CASSLEGGRRATEAFF
NA	12	TRBV30	TRBJ2-7	NA	TGTGCCTGGAGTCTGGGGACCTACGAGCAGTACTTC	CAWSLGTYEQYF
many	16	TRBV6-1	TRBJ2-3	NA	TGTGCCAGCAGTGAAAGAGGGGCAGGCGGCACAGATACGCAGTATTTT	CASSERGAGGTDTQYF
NA	16	TRBV5-6	TRBJ1-5	NA	TGTGCCAGCAGCTTTGGCGGCACCTATAGCAATCAGCCCCAGCATTTT	CASSFGGTYSNQPQHF
NA	13	TRBV20-1	TRBJ1-2	TRBD1	TGCAGTGCTAGCGCGGGACAGTTCTATGGCTACACCTTC	CSASAGQFYGYTF
NA	14	TRBV10-3	TRBJ2-1	TRBD2	TGTGCCACGGAGAGCGGGGGTTCTTACAATGAGCAGTTCTTC	CATESGGSYNEQFF
many	16	TRBV7-3	TRBJ2-7	TRBD2	TGTGCCAGCAGCTTAGGCCCGACTAGCGGGCGATACGAGCAGTACTTC	CASSLGPTSGRYEQYF
many	15	TRBV12-3/TRBV12-4	TRBJ2-3	NA	TGTGCCAGCAGTACTTCCGAGGCCGGGGGAGATACGCAGTATTTT	CASSTSEAGGDTQYF